The clone carrying this T cell receptor (beta chain) has only a few counts. This sample stems from a study of blood T cell repertoires in COVID-19. Study information: Nucleic acid was either cDNA or gDNA, and it came from T cells, B-cell-depleted T cells, or PBMCs.

The assay was immunoSEQ multiplex PCR, and TCRdb's table has in-frame clones only and misses some. The sample has about 200,000 clones, around 80% seen once; the top ten hold roughly 12%. This receptor was obtained from a woman aged 40 to 49 with acute or convalescent COVID-19. Sequencing was performed on peripheral blood.

CDR3 amino acids: CASSPSRPGDTEAFF. CDR3 nucleotide sequence: TGTGCCAGCAGTCCATCAAGGCCGGGGGACACTGAAGCTTTCTTT. The V and J genes are TRBV6-5 and TRBJ1-1; D is perhaps TRBD1 (5 bases). Trimming cost V 5 bases and J 3 bases, with 16 bases left between them. The CDR3 has 15 amino acids. Germline CDR1 and CDR2: MNHEY and SVGAGI.